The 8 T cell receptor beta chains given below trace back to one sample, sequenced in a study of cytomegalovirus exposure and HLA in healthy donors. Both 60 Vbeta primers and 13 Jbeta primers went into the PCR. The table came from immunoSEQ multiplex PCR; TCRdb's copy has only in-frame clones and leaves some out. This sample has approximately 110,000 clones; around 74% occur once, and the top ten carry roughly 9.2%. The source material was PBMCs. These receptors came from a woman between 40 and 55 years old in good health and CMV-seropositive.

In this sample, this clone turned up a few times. The CDR3 bases are TGTGCCAGCACCGCCGGACAGGGCGGTAACTATGGCTACACCTTC. Protein: CASTAGQGGNYGYTF. This rearrangement joins TRBV27 to TRBJ1-2, with 8 bases lining up with TRBD1. Unmatched junction bases numbered 8, after V lost 7 bases and J lost 1 base. Germline CDR1 reads MNHEY; CDR2 reads SMNVEV (reference sequence). The CDR3 covers 15 residues.

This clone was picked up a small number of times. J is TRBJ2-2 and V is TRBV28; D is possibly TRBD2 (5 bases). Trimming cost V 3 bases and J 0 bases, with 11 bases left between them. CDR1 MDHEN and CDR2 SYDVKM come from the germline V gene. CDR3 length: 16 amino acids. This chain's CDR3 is CASSFGRRTNTGELFF. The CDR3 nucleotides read TGTGCCAGCAGTTTTGGAAGGAGGACGAACACCGGGGAGCTGTTTTTT. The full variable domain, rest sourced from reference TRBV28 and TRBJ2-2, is DVKVTQSSRYLVKRTGEKVFLECVQDMDHENMFWYRQDPGLGLRLIYFSYDVKMKEKGDIPEGYSVSREKKERFSLILESASTNQTSMYLCASSFGRRTNTGELFFGEGSRLTVL.

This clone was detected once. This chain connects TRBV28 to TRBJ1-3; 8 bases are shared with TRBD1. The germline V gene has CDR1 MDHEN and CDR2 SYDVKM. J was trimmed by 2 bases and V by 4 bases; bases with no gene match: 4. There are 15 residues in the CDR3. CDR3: CASSYQGAAGNTIYF. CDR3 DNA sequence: TGTGCCAGCAGTTACCAGGGGGCGGCTGGAAACACCATATATTTT. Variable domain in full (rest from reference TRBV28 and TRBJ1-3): DVKVTQSSRYLVKRTGEKVFLECVQDMDHENMFWYRQDPGLGLRLIYFSYDVKMKEKGDIPEGYSVSREKKERFSLILESASTNQTSMYLCASSYQGAAGNTIYFGEGSWLTVV.

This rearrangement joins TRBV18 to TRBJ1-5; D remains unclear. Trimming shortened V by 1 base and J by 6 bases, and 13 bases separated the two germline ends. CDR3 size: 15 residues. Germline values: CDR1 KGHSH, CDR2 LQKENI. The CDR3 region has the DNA TGTGCCAGCTCACCACAGGCTGGACGGGGTCAGCCCCAGCATTTT. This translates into CASSPQAGRGQPQHF. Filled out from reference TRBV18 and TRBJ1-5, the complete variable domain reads NAGVMQNPRHLVRRRGQEARLRCSPMKGHSHVYWYRQLPEEGLKFMVYLQKENIIDESGMPKERFSAEFPKEGPSILRIQQVVRGDSAAYFCASSPQAGRGQPQHFGDGTRLSIL.

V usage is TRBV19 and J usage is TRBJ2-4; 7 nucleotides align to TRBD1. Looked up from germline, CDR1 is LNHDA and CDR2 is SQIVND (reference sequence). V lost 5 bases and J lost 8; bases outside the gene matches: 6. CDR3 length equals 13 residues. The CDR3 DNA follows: TGTGCCAGTAGTTCGGCAGGGGGTTACATTCAGTACTTC. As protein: CASSSAGGYIQYF.

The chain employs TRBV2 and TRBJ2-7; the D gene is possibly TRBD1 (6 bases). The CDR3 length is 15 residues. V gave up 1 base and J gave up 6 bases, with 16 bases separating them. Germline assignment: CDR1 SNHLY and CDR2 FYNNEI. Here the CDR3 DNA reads TGTGCCAGCAGTGAAGTTCGGACAGATTTGGGCGAGCAGTACTTC. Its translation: CASSEVRTDLGEQYF.

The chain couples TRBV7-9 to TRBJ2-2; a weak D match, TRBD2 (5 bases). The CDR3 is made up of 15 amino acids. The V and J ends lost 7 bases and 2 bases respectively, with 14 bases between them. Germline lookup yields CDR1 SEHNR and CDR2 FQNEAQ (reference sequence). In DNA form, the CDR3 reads TGTGCCAGCATCCCGACTACCATCAACACCGGGGAGCTGTTTTTT. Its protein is CASIPTTINTGELFF.

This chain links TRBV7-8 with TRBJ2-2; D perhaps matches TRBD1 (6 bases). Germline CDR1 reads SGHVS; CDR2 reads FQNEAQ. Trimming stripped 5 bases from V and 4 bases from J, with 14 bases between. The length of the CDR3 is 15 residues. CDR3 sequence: CASSESRTATGELFF. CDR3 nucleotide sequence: TGTGCCAGCAGCGAGTCTAGGACAGCCACCGGGGAGCTGTTTTTT.